This entry lists 2 T cell receptor beta chains sequenced from one sample in a study of blood T cell repertoires in COVID-19. Assay: immunoSEQ multiplex PCR; the TCRdb copy retains only in-frame clones and omits some. The profile shows around 330,000 clones, more than 70% of them singletons. Sequences were obtained from peripheral blood. All receptors derive from a woman aged 30 to 39 with COVID-19, enrolled during active disease.

The chain has TRBV6-5 and TRBJ1-5; D is undetermined. CDR1 MNHEY and CDR2 SVGAGI come from the germline V gene. This CDR3 region has 14 residues. Between the trimmed V and J ends, which lost 7 bases and 4 bases, there was a span of 14 bases. The CDR3 here is CASTERSGNQPQHF. DNA for the CDR3: TGTGCCAGCACGGAGAGATCCGGTAATCAGCCCCAGCATTTT.

V gene TRBV5-4 combines with J gene TRBJ1-1; 9 nucleotides align to TRBD1. This CDR3 has 14 amino acids. J lost 5 bases, V lost 4 bases, and 6 bases had no gene match. CDR1 is SGHNT and CDR2 is YYREEE in the germline V gene (reference sequence). This CDR3 reads CASSQRDRVTEAFF. The CDR3 region has the DNA TGTGCCAGCAGCCAAAGGGACAGGGTTACTGAAGCTTTCTTT.